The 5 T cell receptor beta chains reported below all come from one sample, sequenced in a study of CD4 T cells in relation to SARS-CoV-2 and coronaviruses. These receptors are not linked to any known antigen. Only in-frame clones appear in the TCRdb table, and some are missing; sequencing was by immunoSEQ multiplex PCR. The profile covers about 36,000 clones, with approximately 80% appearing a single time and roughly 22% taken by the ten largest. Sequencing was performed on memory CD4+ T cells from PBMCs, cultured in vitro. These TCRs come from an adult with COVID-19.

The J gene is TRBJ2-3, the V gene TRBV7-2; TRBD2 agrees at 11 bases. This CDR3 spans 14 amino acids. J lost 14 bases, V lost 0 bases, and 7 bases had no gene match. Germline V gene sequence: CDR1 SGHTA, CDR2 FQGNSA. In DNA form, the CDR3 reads TGTGCCAGCAGCTTAGCATCTAGCGGGAGGTTGTTGTATTTT. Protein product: CASSLASSGRLLYF.

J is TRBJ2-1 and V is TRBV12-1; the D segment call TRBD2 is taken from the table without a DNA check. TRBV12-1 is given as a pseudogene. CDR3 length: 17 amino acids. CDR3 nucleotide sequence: TGTGCCAGCAGCTTCCGTCCACGGGGAGCATTCTACAATGAGCAGTTCTTC. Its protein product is CASSFRPRGAFYNEQFF.

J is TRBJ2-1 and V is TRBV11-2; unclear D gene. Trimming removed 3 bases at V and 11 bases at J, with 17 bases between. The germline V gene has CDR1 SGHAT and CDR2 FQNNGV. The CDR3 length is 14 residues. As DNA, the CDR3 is TGTGCCAGCAGCTTTCCCCGGTTCCGGTTGAAGCAGTTCTTC. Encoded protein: CASSFPRFRLKQFF.

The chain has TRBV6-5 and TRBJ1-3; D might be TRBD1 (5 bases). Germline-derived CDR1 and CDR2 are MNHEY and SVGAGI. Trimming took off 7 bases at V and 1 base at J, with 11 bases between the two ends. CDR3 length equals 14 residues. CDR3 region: CASIEAGSGNTIYF. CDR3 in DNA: TGTGCCAGCATCGAGGCAGGGTCTGGAAACACCATATATTTT.

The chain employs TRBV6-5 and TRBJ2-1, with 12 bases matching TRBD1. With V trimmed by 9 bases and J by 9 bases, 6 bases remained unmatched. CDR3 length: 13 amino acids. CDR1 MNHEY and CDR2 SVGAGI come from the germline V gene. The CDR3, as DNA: TGTGCCAGTCGGGGACAGGGGGCGGGTGAGCAGTTCTTC. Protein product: CASRGQGAGEQFF.